This is a list of T cell receptor beta chains from one sample in a study of blood T cell repertoires in COVID-19. TCRdb's copy holds only in-frame clones and misses some; the assay was immunoSEQ multiplex PCR. The sample lists more than 110,000 clones, about 80% occurring once. Specimen: peripheral blood. The receptor set was obtained from a human donor in a cohort sampled during active COVID-19. CDR3s include the opening cysteine and the closing phenylalanine or tryptophan. Fields, in order: V gene, D gene, J gene, clone size, CDR3 DNA, CDR3 protein. The D gene is left open where the match is weak. Some rows mark clone size as missing; the rest say once, few, many or name a class of expanded clone.

v_call: TRBV6-1; d_call: TRBD2; j_call: TRBJ2-1; clone_size: -; cdr3_nt: TGTGCCAGCAGTGCGCGGACTAGCGGGGGACACGTGAAGTCCTACAATGAGCAGTTCTTC; cdr3_aa: CASSARTSGGHVKSYNEQFF
v_call: TRBV11-3; d_call: -; j_call: TRBJ2-1; clone_size: -; cdr3_nt: TGTGCCAGCAGCGCGGGTACCAATGAGCAGTTCTTC; cdr3_aa: CASSAGTNEQFF
v_call: TRBV4-1; d_call: TRBD1; j_call: TRBJ2-1; clone_size: -; cdr3_nt: TGCGCCAGCAGCCTTGGGACAGGCCCCTACAATGAGCAGTTCTTC; cdr3_aa: CASSLGTGPYNEQFF
v_call: TRBV2; d_call: -; j_call: TRBJ1-2; clone_size: few; cdr3_nt: TGTGCCAGCCGTACTTCCGGGGGGCGGTGGTATGGCTACACCTTC; cdr3_aa: CASRTSGGRWYGYTF
v_call: TRBV7-9; d_call: -; j_call: TRBJ2-3; clone_size: -; cdr3_nt: TGTGCCAGCAGAAGGGACAACACAGATACGCAGTATTTT; cdr3_aa: CASRRDNTDTQYF
v_call: TRBV20-1; d_call: TRBD2; j_call: TRBJ2-3; clone_size: -; cdr3_nt: TGCAGTGCTAGTATAATAGCGGGGCCAGATACGCAGTATTTT; cdr3_aa: CSASIIAGPDTQYF
v_call: TRBV6-6; d_call: TRBD1; j_call: TRBJ1-3; clone_size: -; cdr3_nt: TGTGCCAGCAGTTACTTCGGACAGGGCCACGGAAACACCATATATTTT; cdr3_aa: CASSYFGQGHGNTIYF
v_call: TRBV29-1; d_call: -; j_call: TRBJ1-4; clone_size: once; cdr3_nt: TGCAGCGTTTCAGGAAGTCTGGGTGAAAAACTGTTTTTT; cdr3_aa: CSVSGSLGEKLFF
v_call: TRBV28; d_call: -; j_call: TRBJ1-2; clone_size: -; cdr3_nt: TGTGCCAGCAGTTTACGGGGATCCCCTAACTATGGCTACACCTTC; cdr3_aa: CASSLRGSPNYGYTF
v_call: TRBV3-1/TRBV3-2; d_call: -; j_call: TRBJ1-6; clone_size: -; cdr3_nt: TGTGCCAGCAGCCATTCCCCGACATACTATAATTCACCCCTCCACTTT; cdr3_aa: CASSHSPTYYNSPLHF
v_call: TRBV5-5; d_call: TRBD1; j_call: TRBJ1-1; clone_size: -; cdr3_nt: TGTGCCAGCAGCTCGACAGGGGTGACTGAAGCTTTCTTT; cdr3_aa: CASSSTGVTEAFF
v_call: TRBV9; d_call: -; j_call: TRBJ1-4; clone_size: -; cdr3_nt: TGTGCCAGCAGCCCCGGGCCCATAGACTATAATGAAAAACTGTTTTTT; cdr3_aa: CASSPGPIDYNEKLFF
v_call: TRBV19; d_call: -; j_call: TRBJ2-1; clone_size: -; cdr3_nt: TGTGCCAGTAGTAAGGGGACACCTGAGCAGTTCTTC; cdr3_aa: CASSKGTPEQFF
v_call: TRBV9; d_call: -; j_call: TRBJ2-5; clone_size: -; cdr3_nt: TGTGCCAGCAGCGTAGCTCAGGCCTCCACAGGGGAGACCCAGTACTTC; cdr3_aa: CASSVAQASTGETQYF
v_call: TRBV5-1; d_call: TRBD1; j_call: TRBJ1-2; clone_size: -; cdr3_nt: TGCGCCAGCAGCCCACAGGGGGCCGTGAGGGGCTACACCTTC; cdr3_aa: CASSPQGAVRGYTF
v_call: TRBV27; d_call: -; j_call: TRBJ2-2; clone_size: -; cdr3_nt: TGTGCCAGCAGCCCCCTCATCATGGCGGGGCTCACCGGGGAGCTGTTTTTT; cdr3_aa: CASSPLIMAGLTGELFF
v_call: TRBV28; d_call: -; j_call: TRBJ1-5; clone_size: -; cdr3_nt: TGTGCCAGCAAAGTCGACAGCGAACATCAGCCCCAGCATTTT; cdr3_aa: CASKVDSEHQPQHF
v_call: TRBV5-6; d_call: TRBD2; j_call: TRBJ2-3; clone_size: -; cdr3_nt: TGTGCCAGCAGCTTCAAGCGGGGGCAGGGTGATACGCAGTATTTT; cdr3_aa: CASSFKRGQGDTQYF
v_call: TRBV10-3; d_call: TRBD2; j_call: TRBJ2-5; clone_size: -; cdr3_nt: TGTGCCATCAGCCGCTGGCGGGGGGATCAAGAGACCCAGTACTTC; cdr3_aa: CAISRWRGDQETQYF
v_call: TRBV25-1; d_call: -; j_call: TRBJ1-2; clone_size: -; cdr3_nt: TGTGCCAGCAGTGCAGGGTTAGGTGGCTACACCTTC; cdr3_aa: CASSAGLGGYTF
v_call: TRBV10-3; d_call: -; j_call: TRBJ1-3; clone_size: -; cdr3_nt: TGTGCCATCAGTGGGGCAGGGGACGGAAACACCATATATTTT; cdr3_aa: CAISGAGDGNTIYF
v_call: TRBV21-1; d_call: -; j_call: TRBJ1-1; clone_size: -; cdr3_nt: TGTGCCAGCAGCAAAATTGAAACAGCCGAGAACACTGAAGCTTTCTTT; cdr3_aa: CASSKIETAENTEAFF
v_call: TRBV27; d_call: -; j_call: TRBJ2-2; clone_size: -; cdr3_nt: TGTGCCAGCAGTTCAGCCGGGGAGCTGTTTTTT; cdr3_aa: CASSSAGELFF
v_call: TRBV14; d_call: TRBD1; j_call: TRBJ1-2; clone_size: -; cdr3_nt: TGTGCCAGCAGCTTTGACAGGGGGTATGGCTACACCTTC; cdr3_aa: CASSFDRGYGYTF
v_call: TRBV7-6; d_call: -; j_call: TRBJ1-3; clone_size: -; cdr3_nt: TGTGCCAGCAGCTTAGGGTACAGGTCAACTGGAAACACCATATATTTT; cdr3_aa: CASSLGYRSTGNTIYF
v_call: TRBV19; d_call: TRBD1; j_call: TRBJ1-4; clone_size: -; cdr3_nt: TGTGCCAGTAGTATAGGCCGACAGGGCGAAGGAAAACTGTTTTTT; cdr3_aa: CASSIGRQGEGKLFF
v_call: TRBV6-5; d_call: -; j_call: TRBJ2-7; clone_size: once; cdr3_nt: TGTGCCAGCAGGGGCTACAGGGTTGGGTACTACGAGCAGTACTTC; cdr3_aa: CASRGYRVGYYEQYF
v_call: TRBV14; d_call: -; j_call: TRBJ2-1; clone_size: -; cdr3_nt: TGTGCCAGCAGCCAAGATCACTACAATGAGCAGTTCTTC; cdr3_aa: CASSQDHYNEQFF
v_call: TRBV5-1; d_call: -; j_call: TRBJ1-5; clone_size: -; cdr3_nt: TGCGCCAGCAGCTCGGACAGCTCGGAGGAACATAGCAATCAGCCCCAGCATTTT; cdr3_aa: CASSSDSSEEHSNQPQHF
v_call: TRBV3-1/TRBV3-2; d_call: TRBD1; j_call: TRBJ1-1; clone_size: -; cdr3_nt: TGTGCCAGCAGCCAAGGGACAGGGGCGGGCACTGAAGCTTTCTTT; cdr3_aa: CASSQGTGAGTEAFF
v_call: TRBV7-3; d_call: -; j_call: TRBJ2-1; clone_size: -; cdr3_nt: TGTGCCAGCAGCCCCCAGGGGATGATCAATGAGCAGTTCTTC; cdr3_aa: CASSPQGMINEQFF
v_call: TRBV5-1; d_call: TRBD2; j_call: TRBJ2-3; clone_size: -; cdr3_nt: TGCGCCAGCAGCTTGGAGGTGCTGGCGGGGGGCACAGATACGCAGTATTTT; cdr3_aa: CASSLEVLAGGTDTQYF
v_call: TRBV7-2; d_call: TRBD1; j_call: TRBJ1-5; clone_size: -; cdr3_nt: TGTGCCAGCAGCTTAGTTACAGGGACAGGTCAGCCCCAGCATTTT; cdr3_aa: CASSLVTGTGQPQHF
v_call: TRBV12-3/TRBV12-4; d_call: TRBD1; j_call: TRBJ1-5; clone_size: -; cdr3_nt: TGTGCCAGCAACGGGACAGGTAATCAGCCCCAGCATTTT; cdr3_aa: CASNGTGNQPQHF
v_call: TRBV3-1/TRBV3-2; d_call: -; j_call: TRBJ1-2; clone_size: -; cdr3_nt: TGTGCCAGCAGCCAAGTAGTAAGGGGCTATGGCTACACCTTC; cdr3_aa: CASSQVVRGYGYTF
v_call: TRBV3-1/TRBV3-2; d_call: TRBD1; j_call: TRBJ1-2; clone_size: -; cdr3_nt: TGTGCCAGCAGCCAAGAGAGGCAGGGGGATAGGGGCTACACCTTC; cdr3_aa: CASSQERQGDRGYTF
v_call: TRBV29-1; d_call: TRBD2; j_call: TRBJ2-1; clone_size: -; cdr3_nt: TGCAGCGTAGAGGGACTAGCGGGGGCCTACAATGAGCAGTTCTTC; cdr3_aa: CSVEGLAGAYNEQFF
v_call: TRBV6-5; d_call: -; j_call: TRBJ2-5; clone_size: -; cdr3_nt: TGTGCCAGCAGTTACTTGGGGGCGGCTGGGGCGACCCAGTACTTC; cdr3_aa: CASSYLGAAGATQYF
v_call: TRBV6-2/TRBV6-3; d_call: -; j_call: TRBJ2-2; clone_size: once; cdr3_nt: TGTGCCAGCATCCCGGGCGGGATAGGTCACGGGGAGCTGTTTTTT; cdr3_aa: CASIPGGIGHGELFF
v_call: TRBV19; d_call: TRBD2; j_call: TRBJ2-3; clone_size: -; cdr3_nt: TGTGCCAGTAGTATCCCAAGCGGGGGTACAGATACGCAGTATTTT; cdr3_aa: CASSIPSGGTDTQYF
v_call: TRBV10-1; d_call: -; j_call: TRBJ1-1; clone_size: once; cdr3_nt: TGCGCCAGCAGTGAGTCGGCCCAGGGGCGTACTGAAGCTTTCTTT; cdr3_aa: CASSESAQGRTEAFF
v_call: TRBV5-4; d_call: TRBD1; j_call: TRBJ1-2; clone_size: -; cdr3_nt: TGTGCCAGCAGCTGGACAGGGAAGAGCTATGGCTACACCTTC; cdr3_aa: CASSWTGKSYGYTF
v_call: TRBV12-5; d_call: -; j_call: TRBJ2-7; clone_size: -; cdr3_nt: TGTGCTAGTGGTTTCCCGGGTCGGGGCTCCTACGAGCAGTACTTC; cdr3_aa: CASGFPGRGSYEQYF
v_call: TRBV6-5; d_call: -; j_call: TRBJ2-6; clone_size: -; cdr3_nt: TGTGCCAGCAGCATTAGTGGGGCCAACGTCCTGACTTTC; cdr3_aa: CASSISGANVLTF
v_call: TRBV5-1; d_call: -; j_call: TRBJ2-7; clone_size: -; cdr3_nt: TGCGCCAGCAGCCCCCAGAACAGTTACTCCTACGAGCAGTACTTC; cdr3_aa: CASSPQNSYSYEQYF
v_call: TRBV6-4; d_call: -; j_call: TRBJ1-5; clone_size: few; cdr3_nt: TGTGCCAGCAGTGAATTATATAGCAATCAGCCCCAGCATTTT; cdr3_aa: CASSELYSNQPQHF
v_call: TRBV7-9; d_call: TRBD1; j_call: TRBJ2-3; clone_size: -; cdr3_nt: TGTGCCAGCAGCCCACAGGGGATGGGGCCCACAGATACGCAGTATTTT; cdr3_aa: CASSPQGMGPTDTQYF
v_call: TRBV3-1/TRBV3-2; d_call: TRBD1; j_call: TRBJ1-5; clone_size: -; cdr3_nt: TGTGCCAGCAGCCGGACAGGGAAGGGTCAGCCCCAGCATTTT; cdr3_aa: CASSRTGKGQPQHF
v_call: TRBV6-1; d_call: TRBD1; j_call: TRBJ1-1; clone_size: -; cdr3_nt: TGTGCCAGCAGTGACCAGGGGGGAAGCACTGAAGCTTTCTTT; cdr3_aa: CASSDQGGSTEAFF
v_call: TRBV4-1; d_call: TRBD1; j_call: TRBJ1-5; clone_size: many; cdr3_nt: TGCGCCAGCAGCGTGACAGGGGCAAGCAATCAGCCCCAGCATTTT; cdr3_aa: CASSVTGASNQPQHF
v_call: TRBV14; d_call: -; j_call: TRBJ2-5; clone_size: -; cdr3_nt: TGTGCCAGCAGCCTCGCAGCGGAGACCCAGTACTTC; cdr3_aa: CASSLAAETQYF
v_call: TRBV11-3; d_call: TRBD2; j_call: TRBJ2-3; clone_size: -; cdr3_nt: TGTGCCAGCAGTTCGGGCGGGGGGGATACGCAGTATTTT; cdr3_aa: CASSSGGGDTQYF
v_call: TRBV6-5; d_call: TRBD1; j_call: TRBJ2-7; clone_size: few; cdr3_nt: TGTGCCAGCAGTTACTCTGACAGGGGGCACGAGCAGTACTTC; cdr3_aa: CASSYSDRGHEQYF
v_call: TRBV2; d_call: TRBD1; j_call: TRBJ2-7; clone_size: -; cdr3_nt: TGTGCCAGCAGTCGGGACAGGGGAGCTTATGGCGAGCAGTACTTC; cdr3_aa: CASSRDRGAYGEQYF
v_call: TRBV7-2; d_call: TRBD1; j_call: TRBJ1-5; clone_size: -; cdr3_nt: TGTGCCAGCAGCTTAGTTAGGACAGGGGGCCGGGGCAATCAGCCCCAGCATTTT; cdr3_aa: CASSLVRTGGRGNQPQHF
v_call: TRBV20-1; d_call: TRBD2; j_call: TRBJ2-1; clone_size: -; cdr3_nt: TGCAGTGCTTCCTACGGGGGGGATCCGTTCTTC; cdr3_aa: CSASYGGDPFF
v_call: TRBV6-5; d_call: TRBD1; j_call: TRBJ2-1; clone_size: -; cdr3_nt: TGTGCCCATTCTGATGCCGGGACAGGGCTTGAGCAGTTCTTC; cdr3_aa: CAHSDAGTGLEQFF
v_call: TRBV19; d_call: -; j_call: TRBJ1-1; clone_size: -; cdr3_nt: TGTGCCAGTAGTCAGCAGACTAGGACTGAAGCTTTCTTT; cdr3_aa: CASSQQTRTEAFF
v_call: TRBV7-2; d_call: TRBD2; j_call: TRBJ2-3; clone_size: once; cdr3_nt: TGTGCCAGCAGCGATAGCGGGGGGGGCATCGATACGCAGTATTTT; cdr3_aa: CASSDSGGGIDTQYF
v_call: TRBV4-2; d_call: -; j_call: TRBJ1-1; clone_size: -; cdr3_nt: TGTGCCAGCAGCCAAAGGACGGTGGAGGACACTGAAGCTTTCTTT; cdr3_aa: CASSQRTVEDTEAFF